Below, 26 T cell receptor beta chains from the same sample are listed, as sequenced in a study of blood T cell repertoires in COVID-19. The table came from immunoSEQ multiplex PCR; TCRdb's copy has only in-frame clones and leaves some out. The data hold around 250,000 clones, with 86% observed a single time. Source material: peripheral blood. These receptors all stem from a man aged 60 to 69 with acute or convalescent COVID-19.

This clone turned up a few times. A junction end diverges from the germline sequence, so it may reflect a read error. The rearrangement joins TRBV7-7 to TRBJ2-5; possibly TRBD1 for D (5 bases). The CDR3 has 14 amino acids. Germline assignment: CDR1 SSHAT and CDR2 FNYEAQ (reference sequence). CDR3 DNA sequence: TGTGCTAGCAGTTCCGCAGGGTTCCAAGAGACCCAGTACTTC. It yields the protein CASSSAGFQETQYF.

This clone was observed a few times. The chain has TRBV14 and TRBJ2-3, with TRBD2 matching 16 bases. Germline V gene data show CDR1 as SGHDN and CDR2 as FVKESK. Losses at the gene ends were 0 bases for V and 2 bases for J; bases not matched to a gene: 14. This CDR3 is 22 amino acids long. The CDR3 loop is CASSQDWGTSGRASSFTDTQYF. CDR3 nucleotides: TGTGCCAGCAGCCAAGATTGGGGGACTAGCGGGAGGGCTAGCTCCTTCACAGATACGCAGTATTTT.

The CDR3 here is CASSSGQFEAFF. The CDR3 region has the DNA TGTGCCAGCAGCTCGGGACAGTTTGAAGCTTTCTTT. The rearrangement joins TRBV11-3 to TRBJ1-1; TRBD1 matches 7 bases. The germline V gene encodes CDR1 SGHNT and CDR2 YENEEA. The CDR3 covers 12 residues. The junction had 3 bases not matched to a gene; V was cut back by 4 bases and J by 7 bases.

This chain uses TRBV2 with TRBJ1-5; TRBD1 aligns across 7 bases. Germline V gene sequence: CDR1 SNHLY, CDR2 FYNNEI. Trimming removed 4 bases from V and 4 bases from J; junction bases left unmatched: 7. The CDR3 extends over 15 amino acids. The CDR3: CASSAGTVPNQPQHF. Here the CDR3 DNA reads TGTGCCAGCAGTGCCGGGACAGTACCGAATCAGCCCCAGCATTTT.

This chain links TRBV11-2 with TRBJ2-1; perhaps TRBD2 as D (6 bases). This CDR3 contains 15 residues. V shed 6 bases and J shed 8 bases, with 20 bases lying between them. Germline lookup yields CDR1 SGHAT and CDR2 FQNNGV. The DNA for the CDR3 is TGTGCCAGCAGACGAGCGGGCGGGATCGTCCATGAGCAGTTCTTC. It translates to CASRRAGGIVHEQFF.

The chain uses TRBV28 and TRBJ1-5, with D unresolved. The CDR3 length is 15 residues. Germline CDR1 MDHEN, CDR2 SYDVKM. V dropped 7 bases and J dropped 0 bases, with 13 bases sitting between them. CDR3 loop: CASTLGGYSNQPQHF. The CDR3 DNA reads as TGTGCCAGCACCCTGGGAGGATATAGCAATCAGCCCCAGCATTTT.

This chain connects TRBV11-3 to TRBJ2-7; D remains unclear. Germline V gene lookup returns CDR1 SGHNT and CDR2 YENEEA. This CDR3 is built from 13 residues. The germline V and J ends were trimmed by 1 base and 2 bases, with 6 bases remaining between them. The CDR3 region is CASSLVRPYEQYF. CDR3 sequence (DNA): TGTGCCAGCAGCTTAGTGCGCCCCTACGAGCAGTACTTC.

The CDR3 nucleotides are TGTGCCAGCAGCCTCACGGGACAGGGGGAACAGCCCCAGCATTTT. Residues: CASSLTGQGEQPQHF. The gene calls are TRBV9 and TRBJ1-5; 11 bases align to TRBD1. The CDR3 is 15 residues long. Germline V CDR1 and CDR2: SGDLS, YYNGEE. Trimming removed 4 bases from V and 7 bases from J; junction bases left unmatched: 7.

The CDR3 reads CASSYLSPRDRETDTQYF. The CDR3 DNA follows: TGTGCCAGCAGCTACCTCTCACCCCGGGACAGGGAAACAGATACGCAGTATTTT. The rearrangement joins TRBV7-9 to TRBJ2-3; 9 nucleotides agree with TRBD1. CDR3 length: 18 amino acids. Germline trimming cut 4 bases from V and 3 bases from J; bases unmatched to any gene: 14. Germline lookup yields CDR1 SEHNR and CDR2 FQNEAQ (reference sequence).

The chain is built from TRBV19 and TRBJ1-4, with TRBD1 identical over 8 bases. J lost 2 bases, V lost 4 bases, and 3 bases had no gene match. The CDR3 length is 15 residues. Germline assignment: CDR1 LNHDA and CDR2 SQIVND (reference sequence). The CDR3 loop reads CASSRQGSTNEKLFF. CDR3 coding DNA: TGTGCCAGTAGTAGACAGGGGTCGACTAATGAAAAACTGTTTTTT.

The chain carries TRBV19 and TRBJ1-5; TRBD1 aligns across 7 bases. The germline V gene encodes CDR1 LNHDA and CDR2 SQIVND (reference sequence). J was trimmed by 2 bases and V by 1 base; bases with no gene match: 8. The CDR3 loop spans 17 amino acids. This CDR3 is CASSIGMTGYGNQPQHF. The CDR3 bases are TGTGCCAGTAGTATAGGTATGACAGGGTACGGCAATCAGCCCCAGCATTTT.

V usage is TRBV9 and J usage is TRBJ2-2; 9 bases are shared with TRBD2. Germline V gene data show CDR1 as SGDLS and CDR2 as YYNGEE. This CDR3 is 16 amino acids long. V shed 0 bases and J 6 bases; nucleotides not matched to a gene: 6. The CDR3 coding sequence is TGTGCCAGCAGCGTAGGATCTAGCGGGATGGCCGGGGAGCTGTTTTTT. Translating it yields CASSVGSSGMAGELFF.

The CDR3 DNA reads as TGTGCCAGCAGCACCAACAGGGCTGAAGCTTTCTTT. Translated: CASSTNRAEAFF. This chain links TRBV3-1 (or the pseudogene TRBV3-2) with TRBJ1-1, with D possibly being TRBD1 (6 bases). Trimming pared 5 bases from V and 6 bases from J, leaving 10 bases between. The CDR3 sequence is 12 residues long. In germline, CDR1 is LGHDT, CDR2 YNNKEL (reference sequence).

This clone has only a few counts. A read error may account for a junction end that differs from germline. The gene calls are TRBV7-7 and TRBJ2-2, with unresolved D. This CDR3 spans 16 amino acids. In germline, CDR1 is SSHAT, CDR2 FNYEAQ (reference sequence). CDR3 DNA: TGTGCTAGCAGCTCTACCACAGACCCCAGGACCGGGGAGCTGTTTTTT. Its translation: CASSSTTDPRTGELFF.

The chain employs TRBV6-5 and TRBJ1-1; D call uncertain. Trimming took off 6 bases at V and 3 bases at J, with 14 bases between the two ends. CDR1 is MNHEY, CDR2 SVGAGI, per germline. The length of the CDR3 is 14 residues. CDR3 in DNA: TGTGCCAGCAGCACGAAGTGGAGGGACACTGAAGCTTTCTTT. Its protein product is CASSTKWRDTEAFF.

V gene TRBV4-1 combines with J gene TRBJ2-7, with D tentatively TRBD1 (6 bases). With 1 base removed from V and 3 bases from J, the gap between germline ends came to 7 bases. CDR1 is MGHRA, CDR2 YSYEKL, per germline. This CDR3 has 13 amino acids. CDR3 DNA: TGCGCCAGCAGCCAAGCAGGGGACTACGAGCAGTACTTC. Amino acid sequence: CASSQAGDYEQYF.

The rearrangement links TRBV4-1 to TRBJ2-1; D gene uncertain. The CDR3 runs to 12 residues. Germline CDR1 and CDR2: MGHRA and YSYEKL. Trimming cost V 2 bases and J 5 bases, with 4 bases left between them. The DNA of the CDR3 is TGCGCCAGCAGCCAACGAGACAATGAGCAGTTCTTC. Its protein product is CASSQRDNEQFF.

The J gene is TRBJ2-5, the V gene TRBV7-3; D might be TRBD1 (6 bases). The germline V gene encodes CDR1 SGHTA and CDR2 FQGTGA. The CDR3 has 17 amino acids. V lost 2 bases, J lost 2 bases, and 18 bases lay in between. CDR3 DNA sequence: TGTGCCAGCAGCTTATTTGGTGGGAAGACAGGTCAAGAGACCCAGTACTTC. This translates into CASSLFGGKTGQETQYF.

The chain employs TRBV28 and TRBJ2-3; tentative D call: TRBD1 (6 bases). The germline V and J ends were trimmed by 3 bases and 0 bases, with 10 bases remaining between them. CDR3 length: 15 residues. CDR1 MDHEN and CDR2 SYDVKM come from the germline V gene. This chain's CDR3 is CASSLTGVSTDTQYF. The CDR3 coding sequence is TGTGCCAGCAGTTTGACAGGAGTTAGCACAGATACGCAGTATTTT.

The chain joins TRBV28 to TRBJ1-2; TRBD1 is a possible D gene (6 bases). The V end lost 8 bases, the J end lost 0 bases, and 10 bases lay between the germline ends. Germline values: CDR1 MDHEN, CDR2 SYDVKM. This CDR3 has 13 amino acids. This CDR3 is CASAQGSNYGYTF. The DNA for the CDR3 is TGTGCCAGCGCACAGGGTTCTAACTATGGCTACACCTTC.

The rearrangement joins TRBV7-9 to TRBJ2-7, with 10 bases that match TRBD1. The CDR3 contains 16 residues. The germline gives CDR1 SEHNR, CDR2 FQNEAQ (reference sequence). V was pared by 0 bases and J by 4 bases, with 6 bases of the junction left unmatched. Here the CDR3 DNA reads TGTGCCAGCAGCTTAGCGGACAGGGGGTATTCGTACGAGCAGTACTTC. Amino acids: CASSLADRGYSYEQYF.

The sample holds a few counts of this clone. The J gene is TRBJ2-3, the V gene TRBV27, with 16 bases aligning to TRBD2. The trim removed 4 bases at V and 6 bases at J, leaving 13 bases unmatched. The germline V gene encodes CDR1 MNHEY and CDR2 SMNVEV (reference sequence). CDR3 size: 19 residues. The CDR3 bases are TGTGCCAGCAGTTCTTCCCCGGGACTAGCGGGAGGGCCGAGGGATACGCAGTATTTT. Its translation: CASSSSPGLAGGPRDTQYF.

The DNA for the CDR3 is TGTGCCAGCAGCTCAAACGCTCAGGGGGTCAGCGAGACCCAGTACTTC. Its translation is CASSSNAQGVSETQYF. The rearrangement joins TRBV5-5 to TRBJ2-5, with 7 bases fitting TRBD1. Germline CDR1 and CDR2: SGHKS and YYEKEE (reference sequence). The V gene end was trimmed by 3 bases and the J gene end by 5 bases; junction bases not matched to a gene: 13. This CDR3 is 16 amino acids long.

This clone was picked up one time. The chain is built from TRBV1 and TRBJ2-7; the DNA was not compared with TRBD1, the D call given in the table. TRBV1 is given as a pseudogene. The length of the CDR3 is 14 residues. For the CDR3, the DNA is TGCACCAGCACCCCGACAGGGGGTGGGTACGAGCAGTACTTC. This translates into CTSTPTGGGYEQYF.

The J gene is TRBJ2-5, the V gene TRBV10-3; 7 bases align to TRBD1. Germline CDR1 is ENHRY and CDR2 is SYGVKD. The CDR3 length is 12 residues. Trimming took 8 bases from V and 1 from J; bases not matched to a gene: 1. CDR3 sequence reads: CAIGDSQETQYF. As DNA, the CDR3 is TGTGCCATCGGGGACAGCCAAGAGACCCAGTACTTC.

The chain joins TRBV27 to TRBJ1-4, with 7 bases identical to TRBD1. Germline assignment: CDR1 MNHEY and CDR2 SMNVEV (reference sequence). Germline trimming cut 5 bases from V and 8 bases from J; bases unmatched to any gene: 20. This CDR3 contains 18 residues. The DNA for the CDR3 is TGTGCCAGCAGTAGTTACAGGGGCACAGGAGCTCGTCCAGAAAAACTGTTTTTT. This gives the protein CASSSYRGTGARPEKLFF.